Listed below are T cell receptor beta chains from one sample, sequenced in a study of blood T cell repertoires in COVID-19. Clones were read by immunoSEQ multiplex PCR, and TCRdb kept only the in-frame ones, dropping some. This table holds tens of thousands of clones, around 85% found once. Sequences were obtained from peripheral blood. These receptors were collected from a woman in her seventies with acute or convalescent COVID-19. CDR3s include the opening cysteine and the closing phenylalanine or tryptophan. Each record gives: J gene, clone size, D gene, V gene, CDR3 DNA, CDR3 protein. The D gene is left open where the match is weak. Size values are once, few and many counts, or a class for expanded clones, and some rows have none.

j_gene: TRBJ1-2; abundance: -; d_gene: TRBD1; v_gene: TRBV5-4; CDR3nt: TGTGCCAGCAGCTTGGAGGCAGGGGGCGGATATGGCTACACCTTC; CDR3aa: CASSLEAGGGYGYTF
j_gene: TRBJ1-1; abundance: -; d_gene: -; v_gene: TRBV12-3/TRBV12-4; CDR3nt: TGTGCCGTGCTACCATGGGGGGGGACTGAAGCTTTCTTT; CDR3aa: CAVLPWGGTEAFF
j_gene: TRBJ2-3; abundance: -; d_gene: TRBD1; v_gene: TRBV9; CDR3nt: TGTGCCAGCAGCCCGGGACAGGGGGGTACAGATACGCAGTATTTT; CDR3aa: CASSPGQGGTDTQYF
j_gene: TRBJ1-4; abundance: -; d_gene: -; v_gene: TRBV29-1; CDR3nt: TGCAGCGTCAGAAGGGAGTTTGGCGAAAAACTGTTTTTT; CDR3aa: CSVRREFGEKLFF
j_gene: TRBJ2-1; abundance: few; d_gene: -; v_gene: TRBV11-2; CDR3nt: TGTGCCAGCAGCTTACCCGGGTACAATGAGCAGTTCTTC; CDR3aa: CASSLPGYNEQFF
j_gene: TRBJ2-2; abundance: few; d_gene: -; v_gene: TRBV9; CDR3nt: TGTGCCAGCAGCCAGTCTCTTTTCCGGGAGCTGTTTTTT; CDR3aa: CASSQSLFRELFF
j_gene: TRBJ1-2; abundance: -; d_gene: -; v_gene: TRBV7-9; CDR3nt: TGTGCCAGCAGCCGAACAATTGGTACATACTATGGCTACACCTTC; CDR3aa: CASSRTIGTYYGYTF
j_gene: TRBJ2-5; abundance: -; d_gene: -; v_gene: TRBV7-2; CDR3nt: TGTGCCAGCAGCTTAGAAGGGTCGGGGCGGGGGACCCAGTACTTC; CDR3aa: CASSLEGSGRGTQYF
j_gene: TRBJ1-2; abundance: -; d_gene: -; v_gene: TRBV12-3/TRBV12-4; CDR3nt: TGTGCCAGCAGTCCCGAACTTTCGCGGGGCTACACCTTC; CDR3aa: CASSPELSRGYTF
j_gene: TRBJ2-3; abundance: -; d_gene: -; v_gene: TRBV7-7; CDR3nt: TGTGCCAGCAGCACCAGACAGGCGAGCACAGATACGCAGTATTTT; CDR3aa: CASSTRQASTDTQYF
j_gene: TRBJ1-5; abundance: -; d_gene: TRBD1; v_gene: TRBV6-5; CDR3nt: TGTGCCAGCAGTTTAACAGGGGGCAATCAGCCCCAGCATTTT; CDR3aa: CASSLTGGNQPQHF
j_gene: TRBJ1-1; abundance: -; d_gene: -; v_gene: TRBV28; CDR3nt: TGTGCCAGCAGTAAGCGGACCGCTGAAGCTTTCTTT; CDR3aa: CASSKRTAEAFF
j_gene: TRBJ2-6; abundance: -; d_gene: TRBD1; v_gene: TRBV5-6; CDR3nt: TGTGCCAGCAGCCGGACAGGGAGCGGGGCCAACGTCCTGACTTTC; CDR3aa: CASSRTGSGANVLTF